This T cell receptor beta chain was sequenced for a study of blood T cell repertoires in COVID-19. The CDR3 totals 15 residues. The V and J ends lost 3 bases and 6 bases respectively, with 17 bases between them. Germline CDR1 and CDR2: SGHAT and FQNNGV. Libraries were prepared by immunoSEQ multiplex PCR; TCRdb keeps only in-frame clonotypes and omits some of them. This table has around 200,000 clones, 83% appearing once. The sequence came from a woman under 40 with COVID-19, enrolled during active disease. The sequenced sample was peripheral blood. The chain joins TRBV11-2 to TRBJ1-2; D not resolved. CDR3 in amino acids: CASSFLSREEDGYTF. The CDR3 DNA sequence: TGTGCCAGCAGCTTTCTATCGAGGGAGGAGGATGGCTACACCTTC.